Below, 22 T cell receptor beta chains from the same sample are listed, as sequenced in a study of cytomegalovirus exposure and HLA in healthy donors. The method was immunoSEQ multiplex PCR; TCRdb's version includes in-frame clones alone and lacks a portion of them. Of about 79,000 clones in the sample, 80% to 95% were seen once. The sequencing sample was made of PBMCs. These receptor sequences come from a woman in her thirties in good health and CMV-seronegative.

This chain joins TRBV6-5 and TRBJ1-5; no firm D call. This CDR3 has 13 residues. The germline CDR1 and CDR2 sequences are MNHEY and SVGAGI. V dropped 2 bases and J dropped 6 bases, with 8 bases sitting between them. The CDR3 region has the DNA TGTGCCAGCAGTTACGGGGAGAGTCAGCCCCAGCATTTT. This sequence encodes CASSYGESQPQHF.

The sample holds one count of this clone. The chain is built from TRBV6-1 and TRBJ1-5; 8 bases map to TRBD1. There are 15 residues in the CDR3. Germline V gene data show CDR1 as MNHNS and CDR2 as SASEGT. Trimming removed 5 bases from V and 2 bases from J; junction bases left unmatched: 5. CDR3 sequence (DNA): TGTGCCAGCAGTACAGACAGGGGAGGCAATCAGCCCCAGCATTTT. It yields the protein CASSTDRGGNQPQHF.

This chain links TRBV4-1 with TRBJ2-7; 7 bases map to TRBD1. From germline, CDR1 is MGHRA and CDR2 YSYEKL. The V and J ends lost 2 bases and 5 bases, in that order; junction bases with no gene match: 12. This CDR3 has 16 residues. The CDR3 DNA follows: TGCGCCAGCAGCCAAAGCTACACAGGGGATACCCACGAGCAGTACTTC. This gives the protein CASSQSYTGDTHEQYF.

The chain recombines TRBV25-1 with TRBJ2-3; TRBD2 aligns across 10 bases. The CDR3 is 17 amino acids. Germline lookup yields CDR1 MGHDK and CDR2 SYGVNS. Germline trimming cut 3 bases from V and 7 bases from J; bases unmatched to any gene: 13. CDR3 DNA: TGTGCCAGCAGTGAGCGGTCGAAGAGCGGGGGGGCGCATACGCAGTATTTT. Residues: CASSERSKSGGAHTQYF.

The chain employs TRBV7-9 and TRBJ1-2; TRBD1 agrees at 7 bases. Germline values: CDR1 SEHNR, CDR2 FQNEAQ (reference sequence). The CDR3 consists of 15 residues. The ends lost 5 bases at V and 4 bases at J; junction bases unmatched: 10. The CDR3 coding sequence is TGTGCCAGCAGCCCTGTTGAGGGGGCAGGCTATGGCTACACCTTC. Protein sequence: CASSPVEGAGYGYTF.

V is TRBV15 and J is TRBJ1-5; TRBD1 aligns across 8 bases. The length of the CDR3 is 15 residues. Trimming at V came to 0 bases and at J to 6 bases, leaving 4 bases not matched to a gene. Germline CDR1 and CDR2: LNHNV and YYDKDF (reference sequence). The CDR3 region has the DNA TGTGCCACCAGCAGAGACAGGGGGCTTGGTCAGCCCCAGCATTTT. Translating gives CATSRDRGLGQPQHF.

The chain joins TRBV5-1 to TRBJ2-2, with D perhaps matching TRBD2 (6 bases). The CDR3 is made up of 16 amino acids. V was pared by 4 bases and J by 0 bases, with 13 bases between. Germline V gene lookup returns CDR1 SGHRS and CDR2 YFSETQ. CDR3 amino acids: CASSPGLLANTGELFF. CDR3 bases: TGCGCCAGCAGCCCTGGACTACTAGCGAACACCGGGGAGCTGTTTTTT.

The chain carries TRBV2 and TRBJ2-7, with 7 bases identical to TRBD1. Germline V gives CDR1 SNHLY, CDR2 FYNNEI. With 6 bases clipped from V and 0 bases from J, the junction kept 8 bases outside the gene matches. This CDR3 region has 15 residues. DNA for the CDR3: TGTGCCAGCAGAGCCGACAGGGCCACCTCCTACGAGCAGTACTTC. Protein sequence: CASRADRATSYEQYF. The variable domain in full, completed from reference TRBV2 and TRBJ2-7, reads EPEVTQTPSHQVTQMGQEVILRCVPISNHLYFYWYRQILGQKVEFLVSFYNNEISEKSEIFDDQFSVERPDGSNFTLKIRSTKLEDSAMYFCASRADRATSYEQYFGPGTRLTVT.

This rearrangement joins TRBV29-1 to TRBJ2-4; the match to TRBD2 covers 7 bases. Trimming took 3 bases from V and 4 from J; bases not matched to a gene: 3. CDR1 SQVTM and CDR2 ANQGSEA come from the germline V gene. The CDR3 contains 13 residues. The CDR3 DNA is TGCAGCGTTGAGAGGGGAGGGAAAAACATTCAGTACTTC. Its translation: CSVERGGKNIQYF.

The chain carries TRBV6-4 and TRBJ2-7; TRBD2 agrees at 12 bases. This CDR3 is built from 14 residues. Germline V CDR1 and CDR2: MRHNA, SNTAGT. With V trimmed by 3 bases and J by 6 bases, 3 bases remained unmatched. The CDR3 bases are TGTGCCAGCAGTGAGACTAGCGGGAGTGGCGAGCAGTACTTC. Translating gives CASSETSGSGEQYF.

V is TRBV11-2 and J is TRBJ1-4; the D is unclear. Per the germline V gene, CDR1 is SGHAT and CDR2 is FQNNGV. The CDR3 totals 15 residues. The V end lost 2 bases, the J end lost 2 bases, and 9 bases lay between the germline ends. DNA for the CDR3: TGTGCCAGCAGCTTAAGGACTGCGACTAATGAAAAACTGTTTTTT. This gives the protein CASSLRTATNEKLFF.

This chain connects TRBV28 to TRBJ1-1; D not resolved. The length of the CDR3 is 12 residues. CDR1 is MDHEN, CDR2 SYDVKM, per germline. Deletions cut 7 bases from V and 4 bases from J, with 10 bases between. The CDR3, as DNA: TGTGCCAGCATCTCCAGGTTCACTGAAGCTTTCTTT. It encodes CASISRFTEAFF.

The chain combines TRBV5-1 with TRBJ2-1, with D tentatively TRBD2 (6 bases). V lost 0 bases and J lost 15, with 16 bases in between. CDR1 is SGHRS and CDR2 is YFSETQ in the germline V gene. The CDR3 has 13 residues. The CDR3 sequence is CASSLDWRGVPFF. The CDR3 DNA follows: TGCGCCAGCAGCTTGGACTGGCGGGGCGTGCCGTTCTTC.

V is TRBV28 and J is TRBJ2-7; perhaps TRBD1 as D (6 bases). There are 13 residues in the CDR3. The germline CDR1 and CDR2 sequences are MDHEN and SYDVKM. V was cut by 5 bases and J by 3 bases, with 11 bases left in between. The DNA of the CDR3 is TGTGCCAGCAGTGCAGGGGCAAACTACGAGCAGTACTTC. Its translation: CASSAGANYEQYF.

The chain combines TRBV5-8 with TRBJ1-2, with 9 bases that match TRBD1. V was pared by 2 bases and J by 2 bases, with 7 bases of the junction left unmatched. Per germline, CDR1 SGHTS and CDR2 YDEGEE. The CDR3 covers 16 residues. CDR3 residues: CASSFVVGQGNYGYTF. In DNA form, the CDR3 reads TGTGCCAGCAGCTTCGTTGTCGGACAGGGGAACTATGGCTACACCTTC.

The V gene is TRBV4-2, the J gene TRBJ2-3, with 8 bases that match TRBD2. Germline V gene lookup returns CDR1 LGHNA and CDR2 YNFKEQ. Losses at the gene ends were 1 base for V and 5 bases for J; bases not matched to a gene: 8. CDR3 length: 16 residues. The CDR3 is CASSQGDSGAGDTQYF. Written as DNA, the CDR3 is TGTGCCAGCAGCCAAGGGGATAGCGGGGCGGGAGATACGCAGTATTTT.

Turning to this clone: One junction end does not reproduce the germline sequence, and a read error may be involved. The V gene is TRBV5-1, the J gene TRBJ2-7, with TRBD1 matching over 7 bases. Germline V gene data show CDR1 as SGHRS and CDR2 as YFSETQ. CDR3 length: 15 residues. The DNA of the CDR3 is TGCGCCAGCAGCCCGGTCAGGGACAGCACCTACAAGCAGTACTTC. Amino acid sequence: CASSPVRDSTYKQYF.

The CDR3 DNA is TGCAGCGTCGCCAGACAGGGAGAGACCCAGTACTTC. It translates to CSVARQGETQYF. The chain uses TRBV29-1 and TRBJ2-5; TRBD1 agrees at 7 bases. The CDR3 consists of 12 residues. The germline V gene encodes CDR1 SQVTM and CDR2 ANQGSEA. V trimming: 6 bases; J trimming: 4 bases; junction bases outside the gene matches: 5.

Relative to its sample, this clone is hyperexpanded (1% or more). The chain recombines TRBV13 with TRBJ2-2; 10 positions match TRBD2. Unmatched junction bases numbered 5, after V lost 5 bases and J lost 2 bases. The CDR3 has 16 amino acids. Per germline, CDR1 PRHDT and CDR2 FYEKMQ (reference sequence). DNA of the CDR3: TGTGCCAGCAGCGTTCTAGCGGGAGTCAACACCGGGGAGCTGTTTTTT. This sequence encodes CASSVLAGVNTGELFF.

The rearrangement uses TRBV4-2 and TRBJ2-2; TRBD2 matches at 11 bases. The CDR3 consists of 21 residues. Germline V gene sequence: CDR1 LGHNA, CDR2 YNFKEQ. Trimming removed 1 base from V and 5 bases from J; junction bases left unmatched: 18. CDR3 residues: CASSQATGVAGGPGGTGELFF. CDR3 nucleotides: TGTGCCAGCAGCCAAGCAACGGGAGTAGCGGGGGGGCCTGGGGGAACCGGGGAGCTGTTTTTT.

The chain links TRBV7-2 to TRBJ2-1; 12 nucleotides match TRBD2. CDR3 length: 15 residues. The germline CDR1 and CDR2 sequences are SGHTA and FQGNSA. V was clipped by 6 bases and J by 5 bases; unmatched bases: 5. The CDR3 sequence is CASRPTSGGHNEQFF. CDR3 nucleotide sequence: TGTGCCAGCAGACCGACTAGCGGGGGTCACAATGAGCAGTTCTTC.

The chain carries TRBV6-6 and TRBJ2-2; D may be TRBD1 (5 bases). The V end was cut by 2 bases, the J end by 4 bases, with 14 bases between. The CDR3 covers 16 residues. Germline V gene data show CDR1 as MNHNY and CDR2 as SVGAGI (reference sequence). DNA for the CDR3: TGTGCCAGCAGTTACCCCTCCAGGGTTGGCACCGGGGAGCTGTTTTTT. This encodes CASSYPSRVGTGELFF.